The text below deals with one TCR beta chain. This clonotype was counted only a few times. Its antigen specificity is not known. Base qualities are not provided; no much larger clone lies one nucleotide away. Preparation of the library involved PCR. TCRdb names Illumina HiSeq 2500 as the instrument used. To reduce PCR and sequencing biases, unique molecular identifiers were incorporated into the TCR beta cDNA libraries. Per 1 to 10 million input T cells, approximately 500,000 cDNA molecules were obtained, such that each molecule approximated one T cell. The same protocol used for the earlier healthy control dataset was applied to prepare and sequence the patient libraries. Samples belonging to the same batch were prepared together, multiplexed and sequenced on a shared HiSeq lane. The original pipeline was this. Raw barcoded reads were processed with MIGEC, and single-read molecular identifier groups were discarded before consensus assembly and CDR3 extraction. VDJtools was used for post-analysis of the clonotype tables, and diversity was normalized by down-sampling every dataset to the size of the smallest sample. To correct batch-related cross-sample contamination, repertoire overlap clustering matched CDR3 amino acid sequences but not nucleotide sequences. TCRdb ran its own pipeline on the public reads, namely fastp trimming at Q25 and MiXCR clone calling, and kept in-frame beta chains. Each CDR3 protein gets just one entry, which takes the most common genes and DNA from the rows behind it. Here the V and J calls rest on TCRdb's processing, not on the authors' analysis. The sample profile shows 750,000 to 950,000 distinct CDR3 sequences; roughly 50% of them were found once. Of the sample, roughly 4.4% falls within the top ten clones.

The data originate from a study of post-analysis software for immune sequencing data (dated by TCRdb to between 2015 and 2016). About the full investigation: Disease courses on record covered relapsing-remitting, secondary progressive and progressive-relapsing multiple sclerosis, though some patients had no subtype annotation. Patient repertoires were compared against around 10 previously published healthy control repertoires from donors aged 6 to 25 years. A subset of samples was prepared in parallel using single-end sample barcoding, then pooled and co-amplified after Illumina adapter ligation.

The investigation overall reported the following: Significantly higher frequencies in patients than in controls were found for about five TRBV segments, including TRBV5-6, TRBV5-1 and TRBV20-1. Strong co-clustering of samples prepared in the same batch was shown by direct clustering with F measure, prompting a batch-effect correction. The control group was slightly older than the multiple sclerosis patient group. Significantly lower normalized Chao1 diversity was found in multiple sclerosis patients than in controls, suggesting substantial peripheral T-cell clonal expansion.

To demonstrate the VDJtools post-analysis software, the study profiled TCR beta repertoires from the peripheral blood of some 13 young patients with multiple sclerosis. The multiple sclerosis patients were children and adolescents between roughly 6 and 15 years of age. The germline ends are 11 bases apart after V is trimmed by 5 bases and J by 3 bases. The cysteine opens and the phenylalanine closes a CDR3 of 13 amino acids. Only CDR3 DNA is held: 39 bases, read in frame from base 1. The germline V gene specifies SQVTM as CDR1 and ANQGSEA as CDR2. The chain employs TRBV29-1 and TRBJ1-5, and the D gene may be TRBD1, 6 bases matching. The sequenced sample consisted of blood. This sequence was found in a girl aged 5-17 years with multiple sclerosis. The sequenced DNA is TGCAGCGTTTCTCCGGGGGCCAATCAGCCCCAGCATTTT. This encodes CSVSPGANQPQHF.